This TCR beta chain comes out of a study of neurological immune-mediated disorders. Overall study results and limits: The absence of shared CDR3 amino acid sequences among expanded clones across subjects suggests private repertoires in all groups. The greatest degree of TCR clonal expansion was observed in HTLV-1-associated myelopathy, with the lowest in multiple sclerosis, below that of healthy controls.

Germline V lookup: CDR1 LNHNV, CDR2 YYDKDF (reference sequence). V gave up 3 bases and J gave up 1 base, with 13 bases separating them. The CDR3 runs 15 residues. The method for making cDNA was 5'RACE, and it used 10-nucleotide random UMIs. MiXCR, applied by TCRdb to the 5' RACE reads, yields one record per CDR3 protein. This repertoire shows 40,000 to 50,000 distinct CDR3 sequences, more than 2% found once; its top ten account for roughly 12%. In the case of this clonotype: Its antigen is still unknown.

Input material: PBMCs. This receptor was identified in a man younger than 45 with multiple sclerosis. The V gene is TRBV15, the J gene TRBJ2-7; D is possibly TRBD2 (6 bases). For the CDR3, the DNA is TGTGCCACCAGCAGTTCAGCGGGCGAATCCTACGAGCAGTACTTC. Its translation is CATSSSAGESYEQYF.